The 6 T cell receptor beta chains below all came from one sample that was sequenced in a study of control samples from healthy donors and cancer patients. Only in-frame clones appear in the TCRdb table, and some are missing; sequencing was by immunoSEQ multiplex PCR. Of tens of thousands of clones in the sample, 75% to 90% were seen once. The sequenced sample consisted of blood. The receptors derive from a man aged 50-59 years in good health.

This chain joins TRBV3-1 (or the pseudogene TRBV3-2) and TRBJ1-1, with TRBD1 matching 7 bases. The CDR3 has 14 amino acids. Per germline, CDR1 LGHDT and CDR2 YNNKEL (reference sequence). After removal of 4 bases from V and 1 base from J, the junction contained 3 bases not matched to a gene. CDR3 in DNA: TGTGCCAGCAGCCGACGGGACAGGAACACTGAAGCTTTCTTT. Residues: CASSRRDRNTEAFF.

This chain joins TRBV19 and TRBJ1-6; 8 nucleotides match TRBD1. The V and J ends lost 4 bases and 7 bases, in that order; junction bases with no gene match: 6. The CDR3 loop spans 15 amino acids. Germline assignment: CDR1 LNHDA and CDR2 SQIVND (reference sequence). As DNA, the CDR3 is TGTGCCAGTAGTACAGGGGGCGCGCGGAATTCACCCCTCCACTTT. Amino acids: CASSTGGARNSPLHF. The full variable domain, in which reference TRBV19 and TRBJ1-6 provide the parts outside the CDR3, is DGGITQSPKYLFRKEGQNVTLSCEQNLNHDAMYWYRQDPGQGLRLIYYSQIVNDFQKGDIAEGYSVSREKKESFPLTVTSAQKNPTAFYLCASSTGGARNSPLHFGNGTRLTVT.

V gene TRBV9 combines with J gene TRBJ2-1, with 9 bases lining up with TRBD1. Germline V gene sequence: CDR1 SGDLS, CDR2 YYNGEE. The V and J ends lost 4 bases and 2 bases, in that order; junction bases with no gene match: 4. This CDR3 contains 15 residues. As DNA, the CDR3 is TGTGCCAGCAGCCAACAGGGGGCGCCCTACAATGAGCAGTTCTTC. It encodes CASSQQGAPYNEQFF.

V usage is TRBV27 and J usage is TRBJ1-5, with 9 bases lining up with TRBD1. Trimming at V came to 5 bases and at J to 6 bases, leaving 8 bases not matched to a gene. The CDR3 totals 15 residues. Germline lookup yields CDR1 MNHEY and CDR2 SMNVEV (reference sequence). The CDR3 spells CASSPPGQGGQPQHF. DNA for the CDR3: TGTGCCAGCAGTCCTCCGGGACAGGGTGGTCAGCCCCAGCATTTT.

The chain has TRBV19 and TRBJ2-2; D remains ambiguous. Trimming stripped 4 bases from V and 1 base from J, with 4 bases between. This CDR3 has 13 residues. CDR1 is LNHDA, CDR2 SQIVND, per germline (reference sequence). In DNA, the CDR3 is TGTGCCAGTAGTACGCTGAACACCGGGGAGCTGTTTTTT. As protein: CASSTLNTGELFF.

This clone has just a few counts. J is TRBJ2-3 and V is TRBV6-4, with 10 bases identical to TRBD2. CDR3 size: 16 residues. CDR1 and CDR2 from the germline V gene are MRHNA and SNTAGT. V dropped 3 bases and J dropped 4; count of bases not matched to a gene: 7. CDR3: CASSEGIAGGADTQYF. The DNA of the CDR3 is TGTGCCAGCAGTGAAGGGATAGCGGGAGGTGCAGATACGCAGTATTTT.